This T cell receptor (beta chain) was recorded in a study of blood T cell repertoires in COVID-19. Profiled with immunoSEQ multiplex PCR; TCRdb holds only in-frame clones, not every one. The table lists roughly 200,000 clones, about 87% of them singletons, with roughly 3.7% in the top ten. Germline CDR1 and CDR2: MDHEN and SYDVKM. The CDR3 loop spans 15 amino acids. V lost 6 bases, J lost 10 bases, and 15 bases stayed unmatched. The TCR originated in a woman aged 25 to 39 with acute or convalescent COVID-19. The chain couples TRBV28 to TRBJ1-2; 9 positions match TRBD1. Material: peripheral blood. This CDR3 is CASSVPGQGLSFYTF. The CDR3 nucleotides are TGTGCCAGCAGCGTCCCGGGACAGGGACTATCTTTCTACACCTTC.